Listed below are T cell receptor beta chains from one sample, sequenced in a study of shared clonotypes between healthy human individuals. Sequencing was performed with immunoSEQ multiplex PCR; in TCRdb, only in-frame clones are kept and a portion is missing. The repertoire holds roughly 2.5 million clones, with around nine tenths as singletons. Sequenced material: naive CD4+ T cells sorted from blood. The receptors come from a man in his late teens or twenties in good health. Each CDR3 is given with its conserved first and last residue. A D gene is named only where the DNA matches it firmly. The listing skips clone size in some rows; elsewhere it reads once, few, many or a size class.

d_call clone_size j_call v_call cdr3_nt cdr3_aa
TRBD1 NA TRBJ2-3 TRBV11-3 TGTGCCAGCAGCCCGGGACAGGCTTACACAGATACGCAGTATTTT CASSPGQAYTDTQYF
TRBD2 NA TRBJ2-1 TRBV5-6 TGTGCCAGCAGCTTAACGGGACTAGGATACAATGAGCAGTTCTTC CASSLTGLGYNEQFF
NA NA TRBJ1-3 TRBV7-2 TGTGCCAGCAGCCGAGGGTCTGGAAACACCATATATTTT CASSRGSGNTIYF
NA NA TRBJ2-7 TRBV15 TGTGCCACCAGCAGAGGAGAAACCGAGCAGTACTTC CATSRGETEQYF
NA NA TRBJ2-7 TRBV7-6 TGTGCCAGCAGCTTAGCAGGGGGCTACGAGCAGTACTTC CASSLAGGYEQYF
NA NA TRBJ1-5 TRBV7-7 TGTGCTAGCAGCTTAGCCGTCACGAGCATGGCCCAGCATTTT CASSLAVTSMAQHF
NA NA TRBJ1-1 TRBV5-4 TGTGCCAGCAGCCACCGGGACAAAGAAGCTTTCTTT CASSHRDKEAFF
NA NA TRBJ1-4 TRBV5-1 TGCGCCAGCAGCTCACAAGGGAGCACTAATGAAAAACTGTTTTTT CASSSQGSTNEKLFF
TRBD2 once TRBJ2-5 TRBV11-2 TGTGCCAGCAGCCCCAGGAGTAGCGGGGAAGAGACCCAGTACTTC CASSPRSSGEETQYF
TRBD1 NA TRBJ2-7 TRBV6-5 TGTGCCAGCAAACGAGACAGGGTCGGAGAAGAGCAGTACTTC CASKRDRVGEEQYF
TRBD2 NA TRBJ2-7 TRBV5-4 TGTGCCAGCGGTGGAGGGGTAGCGGGGGCCGACTCCTACGAGCAGTACTTC CASGGGVAGADSYEQYF
NA NA TRBJ2-7 TRBV5-1 TGCGCCAGCAGGTTGACGGGGGCCTACGAGCAGTACTTC CASRLTGAYEQYF
TRBD2 NA TRBJ2-2 TRBV5-6 TGTGCCAGCAGCTTGGTTAGCGGGGGGTACACCGGGGAGCTGTTTTTT CASSLVSGGYTGELFF
TRBD2 NA TRBJ2-5 TRBV5-1 TGCGCCAGCAGCTTGTTTCTAGCGGGGGGACTACAAGAGACCCAGTACTTC CASSLFLAGGLQETQYF
NA once TRBJ2-6 TRBV9 TGTGCCAGCAGCGTGACAGCCCGGACAGAACTCATCTCTGGGGCCAACGTCCTGACTTTC CASSVTARTELISGANVLTF
TRBD1 few TRBJ1-2 TRBV30 TGTGCCTGGAAAGGACAGGCTCACTATGGCTACACCTTC CAWKGQAHYGYTF
NA NA TRBJ2-3 TRBV5-4 TGTGCCAGCAGCTTGGTTGGGAGAGGAAGCACAGATACGCAGTATTTT CASSLVGRGSTDTQYF
NA few TRBJ1-4 TRBV19 TGTGCCAGTAGGGCAGACCTCCGCACTAATGAAAAACTGTTTTTT CASRADLRTNEKLFF
NA once TRBJ2-2 TRBV21-1 TGTGCCAGCAGGCCAGGGGCGAGCACCGGGGAGCTGTTTTTT CASRPGASTGELFF
TRBD2 NA TRBJ2-3 TRBV4-1 TGCGCCAGCAGCCAAGGCCCCGGGACTAGCGGGGGGGCCTTAGATACGCAGTATTTT CASSQGPGTSGGALDTQYF
TRBD2 NA TRBJ2-7 TRBV10-3 TGTGCCATCAGTAAAGCGGGACTAGGCGAGCAGTACTTC CAISKAGLGEQYF
NA once TRBJ1-1 TRBV6-5 TGTGCCAGCAGTTACTCGAGGGCCAGCCAAGCTTTCTTT CASSYSRASQAFF
TRBD1 few TRBJ1-4 TRBV5-6 TGTGCCAGCAGCTCATACAGGGGTGGCGAAAAACTGTTTTTT CASSSYRGGEKLFF
NA NA TRBJ2-2 TRBV9 TGTGCCAGCAGCGTAACCGGGGGTCCTTACACCGGGGAGCTGTTTTTT CASSVTGGPYTGELFF
NA NA TRBJ2-7 TRBV19 TGTGCCAGTAGTATAGATCTCCCCTCGACAGAATCCTACGAGCAGTACTTC CASSIDLPSTESYEQYF
NA NA TRBJ2-7 TRBV11-3 TGTGCCAGCAGCTTACGTGGGGAGTCAAGTTACGAGCAGTACTTC CASSLRGESSYEQYF
NA NA TRBJ2-1 TRBV19 TGTGCCAGTAGTATAGAGCGGTCCCGGAATGAGCAGTTCTTC CASSIERSRNEQFF
NA NA TRBJ2-7 TRBV29-1 TGCAGCGTCGAGGGATCCGGGGCCGGGCAGTACTTC CSVEGSGAGQYF
TRBD1 NA TRBJ1-1 TRBV5-6 TGTGCCAGCAGACCACTTCAGGGGGCGTGGAACACTGAAGCTTTCTTT CASRPLQGAWNTEAFF
NA NA TRBJ1-5 TRBV19 TGTGCCAGTAGGGACTCCGGGACATTTAGCAATCAGCCCCAGCATTTT CASRDSGTFSNQPQHF
NA NA TRBJ2-3 TRBV15 TGTGCCACCAGCAGGCCCGGGACTGGAGCCGATACGCAGTATTTT CATSRPGTGADTQYF
TRBD1 NA TRBJ1-4 TRBV19 TGTGCCAGTAGGTCCGGGACAGGTATTAATGAAAAACTGTTTTTT CASRSGTGINEKLFF
NA NA TRBJ2-2 TRBV10-3 TGTGCCATCAGCAGCCTAAAGGGCACCGGGGAGCTGTTTTTT CAISSLKGTGELFF
TRBD1 once TRBJ1-1 TRBV19 TGTGCCAGTAGCGGAAGGGGACAGGGTGGGACTGAAGCTTTCTTT CASSGRGQGGTEAFF
TRBD2 NA TRBJ2-5 TRBV7-8 TGTGCCAGCAGCCCACCTCGGGTTCGACTAGCGGGGTTCCCCATTTACTTC CASSPPRVRLAGFPIYF
NA NA TRBJ2-7 TRBV9 TGTGCCAGCAGCGTAGTGGGGGGCGCCGAAGACGAGCAGTACTTC CASSVVGGAEDEQYF
TRBD2 NA TRBJ2-5 TRBV7-2 TGTGCCAGCAGCTCCCGGACTAGCGGGAGGGTAGAGACCCAGTACTTC CASSSRTSGRVETQYF
TRBD1 NA TRBJ1-2 TRBV4-1 TGCGCCAGCAGCCACGAGACAGGGGGGTATGGCTACACCTTC CASSHETGGYGYTF
NA NA TRBJ2-7 TRBV6-5 TGTGCCAGCCGGACTGAAAGCTCCTACGAGCAGTACTTC CASRTESSYEQYF
NA NA TRBJ1-3 TRBV19 TGTGCCAGTACCCCCCAGGCGGGGCGCTCTGGAAACACCATATATTTT CASTPQAGRSGNTIYF
TRBD1 NA TRBJ1-1 TRBV7-2 TGTGCCAGCAGCTGGAACAGGGGAGCCACTGAAGCTTTCTTT CASSWNRGATEAFF
NA NA TRBJ2-7 TRBV9 TGTGCCAGCAGCGAGCACAGTGACTCCTACGAGCAGTACTTC CASSEHSDSYEQYF
NA NA TRBJ2-1 TRBV5-1 TGCGCCAGCAGCTTGGACGCGCCAAACAATGAGCAGTTCTTC CASSLDAPNNEQFF
TRBD2 NA TRBJ2-7 TRBV7-2 TGTGCCAGCAGCCACCCGGGACTAGCGCTCTCCTACGAGCAGTACTTC CASSHPGLALSYEQYF
TRBD1 NA TRBJ2-7 TRBV30 TGTGCCTGGAGAGACAGGGGGTGGTTATACTTC CAWRDRGWLYF
TRBD1 NA TRBJ1-2 TRBV5-1 TGCGCCAGCAGCTTGGGTTCAGGGGGCCAGTATGGCTACACCTTC CASSLGSGGQYGYTF
NA NA TRBJ1-1 TRBV7-8 TGTGCCAGCAGCCTGGAACATATGGGGGTGAACACTGAAGCTTTCTTT CASSLEHMGVNTEAFF
TRBD2 NA TRBJ2-3 TRBV5-1 TGCGCCAGCAGCCGGCTGGCTAGCGGGGGGCCCCGCACAGATACGCAGTATTTT CASSRLASGGPRTDTQYF
NA NA TRBJ2-5 TRBV5-1 TGCGCCAGCAGCTCGGGCGGTCGAAGACTAGAGACCCAGTACTTC CASSSGGRRLETQYF